This passage covers 19 T cell receptor beta chains from one sample sequenced in a study of T cells after yellow fever vaccination. Each CDR3 protein gets one entry after TCRdb re-called the 5' RACE reads with MiXCR. The sample includes around 320,000 distinct CDR3 sequences, approximately 10% seen only once; the top ten take 3% to 4%. This material consisted of CD4+ T cells sorted from PBMCs, taken 5 days after the yellow fever booster vaccination. All receptors derive from a man aged 18 to 29 who received the YFV17D yellow fever vaccine.

The gene calls are TRBV20-1 and TRBJ1-6, with 7 nucleotides matching TRBD1. This CDR3 spans 14 amino acids. Unmatched junction bases numbered 8, after V lost 3 bases and J lost 9 bases. Germline V CDR1 and CDR2: DFQATT, SNEGSKA (reference sequence). The CDR3 DNA follows: TGCAGTGCTAGGGATTACAGGGGTTCTTCACCCCTCCACTTT. This translates into CSARDYRGSSPLHF.

The chain uses TRBV6-2 or TRBV6-3 and TRBJ1-2; TRBD1 aligns across 7 bases. The CDR3 runs 13 residues. V dropped 8 bases and J dropped 1; count of bases not matched to a gene: 4. In germline, CDR1 is MNHEY, CDR2 SVGEGT. The CDR3 bases are TGTGCCAGCGGGACAGAAATTAACTATGGCTACACCTTC. Amino acid sequence: CASGTEINYGYTF.

The CDR3 loop is CASSTIGPTDTQYF. CDR3 nucleotide sequence: TGTGCCAGCAGTACAATAGGACCCACAGATACGCAGTATTTT. This sequence joins TRBV6-1 and TRBJ2-3; D unresolved. Germline lookup yields CDR1 MNHNS and CDR2 SASEGT. The CDR3 runs to 14 residues. The V end was cut by 5 bases, the J end by 2 bases, with 11 bases between.

Only a few counts were recorded for this clonotype. This chain links TRBV20-1 with TRBJ2-3; 8 bases fit TRBD2. With 6 bases clipped from V and 0 bases from J, the junction kept 20 bases outside the gene matches. This CDR3 comprises 19 residues. The germline gives CDR1 DFQATT, CDR2 SNEGSKA (reference sequence). CDR3 sequence (DNA): TGCAGTGCCAAACCGGGACTAGGGGGACCGCAAACTAGCACAGATACGCAGTATTTT. It yields the protein CSAKPGLGGPQTSTDTQYF.

This clonotype was seen more than once but under ten times. This chain uses TRBV20-1 with TRBJ2-3, with D possibly being TRBD1 or TRBD2 (6 bases each). The CDR3 covers 13 residues. Germline values: CDR1 DFQATT, CDR2 SNEGSKA (reference sequence). The germline V and J ends were trimmed by 3 bases and 4 bases, with 11 bases remaining between them. DNA of the CDR3: TGCAGTGCTAGTTTAGGGGGGTCAGATACGCAGTATTTT. Translated: CSASLGGSDTQYF.

This clonotype has ten or more counts. The DNA of the CDR3 is TGTGCCAGCAGCTTGACTAGCGGGGCTCCCGATACGCAGTATTTT. It encodes CASSLTSGAPDTQYF. The genes are TRBV5-5 and TRBJ2-3, with 10 nucleotides matching TRBD2. There are 15 residues in the CDR3. CDR1 and CDR2 (germline): SGHKS, YYEKEE (reference sequence). V lost 1 base and J lost 6; bases outside the gene matches: 5. Full variable domain (outside the CDR3, taken from reference TRBV5-5 and TRBJ2-3): DAGVTQSPTHLIKTRGQQVTLRCSPISGHKSVSWYQQVLGQGPQFIFQYYEKEERGRGNFPDRFSARQFPNYSSELNVNALLLGDSALYLCASSLTSGAPDTQYFGPGTRLTVL.

The chain uses TRBV4-1 and TRBJ1-5; D unresolved. The V end was cut by 1 base, the J end by 4 bases, with 11 bases between. This CDR3 is built from 15 residues. Germline CDR1 reads MGHRA; CDR2 reads YSYEKL. The CDR3 nucleotides read TGCGCCAGCAGCCAAGTCGGAGGGAAGAATCAGCCCCAGCATTTT. It translates to CASSQVGGKNQPQHF.

The chain couples TRBV7-9 to TRBJ2-6, with 7 bases fitting TRBD1. The CDR3 has 17 residues. Germline trimming cut 5 bases from V and 4 bases from J; bases unmatched to any gene: 11. The germline CDR1 and CDR2 sequences are SEHNR and FQNEAQ (reference sequence). The CDR3 sequence: CASSPRTGRSGANVLTF. The CDR3 nucleotides are TGTGCCAGCAGCCCCCGGACAGGTAGATCAGGGGCCAACGTCCTGACTTTC.

This clonotype was counted only a few times. This chain connects TRBV2 to TRBJ2-4; D remains ambiguous. Between the trimmed V and J ends, which lost 8 bases and 6 bases, there was a span of 14 bases. Germline CDR1 and CDR2: SNHLY and FYNNEI. The CDR3 loop spans 13 amino acids. CDR3 amino acids: CASEPPSLNIQYF. CDR3 DNA sequence: TGTGCCAGCGAGCCCCCAAGTTTAAACATTCAGTACTTC.

There are many counts of this clonotype. This chain joins TRBV6-5 and TRBJ2-4; possible D gene TRBD2, 5 bases. CDR3 length: 16 residues. The germline V and J ends were trimmed by 0 bases and 2 bases, with 11 bases remaining between them. CDR1 and CDR2 (germline): MNHEY, SVGAGI. The CDR3 DNA follows: TGTGCCAGCAGTTACTCTGGGGTCGGGACCAAAAACATTCAGTACTTC. Amino acids: CASSYSGVGTKNIQYF.

This clonotype was counted many times. The chain carries TRBV15 and TRBJ2-7; perhaps TRBD2 as D (5 bases). The CDR3 runs to 16 residues. Trimming stripped 0 bases from V and 6 bases from J, with 18 bases between. Looked up from germline, CDR1 is LNHNV and CDR2 is YYDKDF (reference sequence). Here the CDR3 DNA reads TGTGCCACCAGCAGAGATCGGCCGGGATATGTATCCGAGCAGTACTTC. Translating it yields CATSRDRPGYVSEQYF.

The chain combines TRBV7-2 with TRBJ2-5; D unclear. The CDR3 is made up of 17 amino acids. CDR1 is SGHTA and CDR2 is FQGNSA in the germline V gene. Trimming took 0 bases from V and 2 from J, leaving 16 bases between them. Written as DNA, the CDR3 is TGTGCCAGCAGCTTAGCGTATGTAGATTGGTCGCAAGAGACCCAGTACTTC. Translation: CASSLAYVDWSQETQYF.

This rearrangement joins TRBV4-3 to TRBJ1-2; D is perhaps TRBD1 (6 bases). Per the germline V gene, CDR1 is LGHNA and CDR2 is YSLEER. Trimming removed 1 base at V and 5 bases at J, with 17 bases between. The CDR3 extends over 16 amino acids. CDR3 bases: TGCGCCAGCAGCCAAGGGTTATCCGGGGGCGGGTATGGCTACACCTTC. Its translation is CASSQGLSGGGYGYTF.

This clonotype was counted many times. The chain is built from TRBV4-2 and TRBJ2-5; 14 nucleotides match TRBD2. CDR3 length: 20 amino acids. Trimming cost V 0 bases and J 1 base; bases outside gene matches: 10. Germline assignment: CDR1 LGHNA and CDR2 YNFKEQ. As DNA, the CDR3 is TGTGCCAGCAGCCAAGAGGCCAGGGGGACTAGCGGGGGTAGCCAAGAGACCCAGTACTTC. Amino acids: CASSQEARGTSGGSQETQYF.

There are a few counts of this clonotype. V and J are TRBV20-1 and TRBJ2-5; 7 bases fit TRBD2. V lost 3 bases to trimming and J lost 4 bases; unmatched junction nucleotides: 5. The CDR3 is 13 amino acids. Germline V gene sequence: CDR1 DFQATT, CDR2 SNEGSKA (reference sequence). CDR3 in amino acids: CSASGGSSETQYF. CDR3 nucleotides: TGCAGTGCTAGCGGGGGGTCTTCAGAGACCCAGTACTTC.

The V call is TRBV6-2 or TRBV6-3, the J call TRBJ2-3; no definite D call. In germline, CDR1 is MNHEY, CDR2 SVGEGT. Trimming stripped 8 bases from V and 5 bases from J, with 17 bases between. This CDR3 region has 14 residues. DNA for the CDR3: TGTGCCAGCTCATACGACCGCCGGGTAGATACGCAGTATTTT. Its protein is CASSYDRRVDTQYF.

V gene TRBV5-1 combines with J gene TRBJ2-1, with TRBD1 matching 7 bases. With 3 bases clipped from V and 7 bases from J, the junction kept 7 bases outside the gene matches. The CDR3 is 14 residues long. Germline V CDR1 and CDR2: SGHRS, YFSETQ. In nucleotides, the CDR3 is TGCGCCAGCAGCTGGACACTACAGGGGAATGAGCAGTTCTTC. As protein: CASSWTLQGNEQFF.

The chain combines TRBV28 with TRBJ1-5; D gene uncertain. This CDR3 contains 18 residues. Per the germline V gene, CDR1 is MDHEN and CDR2 is SYDVKM. V gave up 3 bases and J gave up 0 bases, with 18 bases separating them. CDR3 residues: CASSFWETARYSNQPQHF. The DNA of the CDR3 is TGTGCCAGCAGTTTCTGGGAGACGGCCCGCTATAGCAATCAGCCCCAGCATTTT.

This clonotype was seen a handful of times. The gene calls are TRBV11-2 and TRBJ2-5; TRBD2 aligns across 7 bases. Germline CDR1 reads SGHAT; CDR2 reads FQNNGV. V shed 5 bases, J shed 3 bases, and the junction held 12 bases outside the gene matches. The CDR3 covers 16 residues. CDR3 nucleotides: TGTGCCAGCAGCCCCGAGTCTAGCGGCTATAAAGAGACCCAGTACTTC. It is translated as CASSPESSGYKETQYF.